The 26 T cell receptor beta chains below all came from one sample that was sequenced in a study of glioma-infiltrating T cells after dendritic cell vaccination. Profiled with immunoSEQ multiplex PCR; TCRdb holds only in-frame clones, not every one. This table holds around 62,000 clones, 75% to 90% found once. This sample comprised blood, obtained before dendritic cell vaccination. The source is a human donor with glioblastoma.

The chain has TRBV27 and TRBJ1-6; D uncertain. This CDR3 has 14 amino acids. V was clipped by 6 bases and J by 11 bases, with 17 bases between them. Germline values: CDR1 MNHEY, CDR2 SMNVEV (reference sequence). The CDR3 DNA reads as TGTGCCAGCAGCTTTGACGCCCCCCGGGCACCCCTCCACTTT. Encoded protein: CASSFDAPRAPLHF.

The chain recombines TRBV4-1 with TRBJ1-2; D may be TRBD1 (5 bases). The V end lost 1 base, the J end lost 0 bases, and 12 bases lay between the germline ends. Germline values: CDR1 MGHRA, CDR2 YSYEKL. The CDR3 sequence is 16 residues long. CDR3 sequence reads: CASSQVGGVANYGYTF. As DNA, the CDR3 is TGCGCCAGCAGCCAAGTAGGAGGGGTAGCTAACTATGGCTACACCTTC.

In DNA form, the CDR3 reads TGTGCCAGCGGTCCTGCGGGGGGTGGGGAGCAGTACTTC. Amino acids: CASGPAGGGEQYF. This chain links TRBV6-1 with TRBJ2-7; 8 bases are shared with TRBD2. J gave up 7 bases and V 8 bases, and 10 bases lay outside the gene matches. The CDR3 is 13 amino acids. From germline, CDR1 is MNHNS and CDR2 SASEGT.

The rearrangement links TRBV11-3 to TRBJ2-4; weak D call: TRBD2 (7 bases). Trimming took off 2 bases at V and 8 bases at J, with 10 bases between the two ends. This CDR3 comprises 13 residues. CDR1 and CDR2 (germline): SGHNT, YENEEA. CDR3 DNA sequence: TGTGCCAGCAGCTTAACAGGGAGGGACATTCAGTACTTC. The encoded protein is CASSLTGRDIQYF.

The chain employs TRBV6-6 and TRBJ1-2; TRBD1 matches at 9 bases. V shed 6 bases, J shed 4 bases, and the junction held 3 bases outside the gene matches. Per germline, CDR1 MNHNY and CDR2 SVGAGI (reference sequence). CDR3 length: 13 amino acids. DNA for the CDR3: TGTGCCAGCAGACCGGGACAGGGCTATGGCTACACCTTC. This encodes CASRPGQGYGYTF.

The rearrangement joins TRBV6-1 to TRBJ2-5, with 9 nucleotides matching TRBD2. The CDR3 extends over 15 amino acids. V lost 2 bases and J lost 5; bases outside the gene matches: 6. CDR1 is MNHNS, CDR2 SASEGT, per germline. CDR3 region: CASSERGGAGETQYF. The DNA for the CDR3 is TGTGCCAGCAGTGAACGCGGGGGGGCCGGGGAGACCCAGTACTTC.

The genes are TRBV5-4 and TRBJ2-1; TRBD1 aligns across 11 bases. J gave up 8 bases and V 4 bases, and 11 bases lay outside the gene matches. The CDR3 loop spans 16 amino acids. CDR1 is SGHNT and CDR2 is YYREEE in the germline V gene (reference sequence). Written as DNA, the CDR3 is TGTGCCAGCAGCCCTTCAGGACAGGGGGCGATTTATGAGCAGTTCTTC. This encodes CASSPSGQGAIYEQFF.

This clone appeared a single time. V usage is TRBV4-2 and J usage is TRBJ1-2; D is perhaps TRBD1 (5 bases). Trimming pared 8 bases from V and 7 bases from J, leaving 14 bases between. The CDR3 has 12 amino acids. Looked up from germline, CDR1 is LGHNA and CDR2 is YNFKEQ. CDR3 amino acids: CASFTGALGYTF. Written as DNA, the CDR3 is TGTGCCAGCTTCACAGGAGCTCTTGGCTACACCTTC.

The CDR3 bases are TGTGCCAGCAGTTACCAGATGACAGGGGGGTACGAGCAGTACTTC. Protein: CASSYQMTGGYEQYF. The chain carries TRBV6-6 and TRBJ2-7, with TRBD1 matching 9 bases. The CDR3 sequence is 15 residues long. J gave up 4 bases and V 2 bases, and 6 bases lay outside the gene matches. The germline CDR1 and CDR2 sequences are MNHNY and SVGAGI (reference sequence).

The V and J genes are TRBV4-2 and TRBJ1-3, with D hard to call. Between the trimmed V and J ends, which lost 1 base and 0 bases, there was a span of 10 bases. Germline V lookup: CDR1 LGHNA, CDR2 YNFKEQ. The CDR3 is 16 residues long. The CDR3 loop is CASSQGEASSGNTIYF. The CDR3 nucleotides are TGTGCCAGCAGCCAAGGTGAGGCGAGCTCTGGAAACACCATATATTTT.

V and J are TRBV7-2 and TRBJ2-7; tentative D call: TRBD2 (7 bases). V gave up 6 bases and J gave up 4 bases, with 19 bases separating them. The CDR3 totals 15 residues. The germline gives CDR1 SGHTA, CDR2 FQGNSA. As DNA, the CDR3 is TGTGCCAGCAGGGGCCGGGGGGCCCACCGGTACGAGCAGTACTTC. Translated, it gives CASRGRGAHRYEQYF.

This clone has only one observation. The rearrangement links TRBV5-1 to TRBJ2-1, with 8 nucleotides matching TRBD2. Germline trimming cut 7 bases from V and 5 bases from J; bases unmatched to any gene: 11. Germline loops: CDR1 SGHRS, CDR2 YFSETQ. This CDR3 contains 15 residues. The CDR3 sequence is CASGPTSGGNNEQFF. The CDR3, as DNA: TGCGCCAGCGGACCAACCAGCGGGGGTAACAATGAGCAGTTCTTC.

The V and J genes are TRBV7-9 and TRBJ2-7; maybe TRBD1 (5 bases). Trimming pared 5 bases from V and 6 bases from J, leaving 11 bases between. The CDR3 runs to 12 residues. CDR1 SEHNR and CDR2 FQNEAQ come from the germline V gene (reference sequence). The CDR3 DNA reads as TGTGCCAGCAGCCAGGGATCCGGCGAGCAGTACTTC. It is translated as CASSQGSGEQYF.

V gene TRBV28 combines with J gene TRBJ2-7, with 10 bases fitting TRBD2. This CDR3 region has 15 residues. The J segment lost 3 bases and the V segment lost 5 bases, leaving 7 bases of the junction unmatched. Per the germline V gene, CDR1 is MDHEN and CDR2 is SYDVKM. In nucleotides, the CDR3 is TGTGCCAGCAGTCCCCCGGGACTAGCGTACTACGAGCAGTACTTC. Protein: CASSPPGLAYYEQYF.

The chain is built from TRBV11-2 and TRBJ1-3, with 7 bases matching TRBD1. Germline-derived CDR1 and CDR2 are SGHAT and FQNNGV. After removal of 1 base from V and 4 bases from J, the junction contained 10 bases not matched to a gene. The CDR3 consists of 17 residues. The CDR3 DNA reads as TGTGCCAGCAGCTTAGTAACCACAGGGGTAGGAGGAAACACCATATATTTT. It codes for CASSLVTTGVGGNTIYF.

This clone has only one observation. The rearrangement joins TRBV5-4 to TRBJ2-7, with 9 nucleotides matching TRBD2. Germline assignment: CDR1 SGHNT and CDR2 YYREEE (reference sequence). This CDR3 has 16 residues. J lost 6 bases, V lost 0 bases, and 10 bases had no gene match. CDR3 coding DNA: TGTGCCAGCAGCTTGGTCGGCGGGGGGGCATCGGGCGAGCAGTACTTC. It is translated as CASSLVGGGASGEQYF.

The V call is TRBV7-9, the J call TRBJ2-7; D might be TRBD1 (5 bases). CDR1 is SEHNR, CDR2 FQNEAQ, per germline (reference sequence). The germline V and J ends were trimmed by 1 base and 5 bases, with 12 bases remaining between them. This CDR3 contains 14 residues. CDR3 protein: CASSLEADSNEQYF. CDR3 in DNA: TGTGCCAGCAGCTTAGAAGCTGACAGCAACGAGCAGTACTTC.

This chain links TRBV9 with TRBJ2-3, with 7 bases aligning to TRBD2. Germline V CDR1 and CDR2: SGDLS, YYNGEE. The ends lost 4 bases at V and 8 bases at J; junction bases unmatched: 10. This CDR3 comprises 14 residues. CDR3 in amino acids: CASSSIGGIGTQYF. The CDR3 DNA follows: TGTGCCAGCAGCTCAATCGGGGGGATTGGTACGCAGTATTTT.

CDR3 sequence reads: CASSEGRNTEAFF. CDR3 sequence (DNA): TGCGCCAGCAGCGAAGGGAGGAACACTGAAGCTTTCTTT. V usage is TRBV4-1 and J usage is TRBJ1-1; D remains unclear. V lost 5 bases and J lost 1, with 8 bases in between. Germline V gene data show CDR1 as MGHRA and CDR2 as YSYEKL. This CDR3 is 13 amino acids long.

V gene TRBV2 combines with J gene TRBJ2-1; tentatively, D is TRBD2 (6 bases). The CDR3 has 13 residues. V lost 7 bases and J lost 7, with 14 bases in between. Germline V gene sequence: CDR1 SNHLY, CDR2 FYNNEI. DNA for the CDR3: TGTGCCAGCATAGAGGCCGGGAGAAATGAGCAGTTCTTC. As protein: CASIEAGRNEQFF.

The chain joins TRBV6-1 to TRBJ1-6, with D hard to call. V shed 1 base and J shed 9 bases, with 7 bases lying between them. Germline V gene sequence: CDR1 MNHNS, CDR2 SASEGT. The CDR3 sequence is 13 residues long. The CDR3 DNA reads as TGTGCCAGCAGTGAAGATCGGGGTTCACCCCTCCACTTT. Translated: CASSEDRGSPLHF.

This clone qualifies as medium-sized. In DNA form, the CDR3 reads TGTGCCAGCAGTTTACAGGGTGAAACTGAAGCTTTCTTT. Translating gives CASSLQGETEAFF. The chain carries TRBV28 and TRBJ1-1, with a weak D call TRBD1 (5 bases). Trimming removed 2 bases from V and 5 bases from J, with 9 bases in between. This CDR3 region has 13 residues. From germline, CDR1 is MDHEN and CDR2 SYDVKM.

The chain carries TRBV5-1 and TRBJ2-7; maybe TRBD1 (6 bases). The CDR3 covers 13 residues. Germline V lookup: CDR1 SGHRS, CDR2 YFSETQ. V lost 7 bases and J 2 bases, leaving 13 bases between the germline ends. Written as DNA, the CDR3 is TGCGCCAGCTCCTCCCGACAGGCCTACGAGCAGTACTTC. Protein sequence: CASSSRQAYEQYF.

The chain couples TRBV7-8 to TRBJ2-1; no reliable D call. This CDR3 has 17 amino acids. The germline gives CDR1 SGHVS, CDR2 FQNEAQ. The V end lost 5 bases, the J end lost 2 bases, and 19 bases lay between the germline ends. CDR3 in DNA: TGTGCCAGCAGCACCCAAGTGCCTCCAGTGACCTACAATGAGCAGTTCTTC. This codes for CASSTQVPPVTYNEQFF. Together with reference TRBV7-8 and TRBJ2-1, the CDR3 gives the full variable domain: GAGVSQSPRYKVAKRGQDVALRCDPISGHVSLFWYQQALGQGPEFLTYFQNEAQLDKSGLPSDRFFAERPEGSVSTLKIQRTQQEDSAVYLCASSTQVPPVTYNEQFFGPGTRLTVL.

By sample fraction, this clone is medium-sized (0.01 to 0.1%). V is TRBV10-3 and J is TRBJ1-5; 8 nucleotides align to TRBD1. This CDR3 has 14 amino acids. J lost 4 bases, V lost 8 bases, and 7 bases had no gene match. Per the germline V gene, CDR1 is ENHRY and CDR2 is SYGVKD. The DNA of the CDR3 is TGTGCCATCCCTGGAGACAGGGGAAATCAGCCCCAGCATTTT. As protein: CAIPGDRGNQPQHF.

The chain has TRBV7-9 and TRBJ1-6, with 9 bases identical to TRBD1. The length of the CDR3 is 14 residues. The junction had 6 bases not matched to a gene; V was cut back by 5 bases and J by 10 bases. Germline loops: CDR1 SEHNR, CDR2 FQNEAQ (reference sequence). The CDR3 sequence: CASSGTGTGSPLHF. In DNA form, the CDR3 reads TGTGCCAGCAGCGGGACCGGGACAGGGTCACCCCTCCACTTT.